The 5 T cell receptor beta chains below all came from one sample that was sequenced in a study of cytomegalovirus exposure and HLA in healthy donors. PCR amplification relied on 60 Vbeta primers (plus 13 Jbeta primers). Sequencing was performed with immunoSEQ multiplex PCR; in TCRdb, only in-frame clones are kept and a portion is missing. The sample includes approximately 190,000 clones. Sequences were obtained from PBMCs. The receptors stem from a boy younger than 18 in good health and CMV-seronegative.

A word on this clone: Other DNA sequences in the sample encode the same CDR3. The chain joins TRBV30 to TRBJ1-6; 9 bases are shared with TRBD1. The V segment lost 2 bases and the J segment 9 bases; nucleotides outside the gene matches: 2. CDR1 is GTSNPN, CDR2 SVGIG, per germline (reference sequence). The length of the CDR3 is 13 residues. The CDR3 bases are TGTGCCTGGAGTCGACAGGGGGGTTCACCCCTCCACTTT. This gives the protein CAWSRQGGSPLHF.

The genes are TRBV27 and TRBJ1-5; D gene uncertain. Looked up from germline, CDR1 is MNHEY and CDR2 is SMNVEV (reference sequence). Trimming shortened V by 4 bases and J by 0 bases, and 7 bases separated the two germline ends. This CDR3 is 14 amino acids long. DNA of the CDR3: TGTGCCAGCAGTTCCGGGGTTAGCAATCAGCCCCAGCATTTT. Amino acids: CASSSGVSNQPQHF.

V usage is TRBV18 and J usage is TRBJ1-3; D possibly corresponds to TRBD1 (5 bases). There are 17 residues in the CDR3. CDR1 is KGHSH, CDR2 LQKENI, per germline. V was pared by 4 bases and J by 3 bases, with 19 bases between. In DNA form, the CDR3 reads TGTGCCAGCTCACACCCGCGGGGGTCCCGGGATGGAAACACCATATATTTT. It specifies CASSHPRGSRDGNTIYF.

The V and J genes are TRBV7-2 and TRBJ2-1; 9 bases line up with TRBD2. Germline assignment: CDR1 SGHTA and CDR2 FQGNSA. V trimming: 1 base; J trimming: 10 bases; junction bases outside the gene matches: 8. The CDR3 extends over 15 amino acids. This chain's CDR3 is CASSLGAGGQREQFF. The CDR3 nucleotides read TGTGCCAGCAGCTTAGGAGCGGGGGGCCAACGGGAGCAGTTCTTC.

The J gene is TRBJ2-3, the V gene TRBV12-5; 8 bases are a match to TRBD2. Germline CDR1 and CDR2: LGHNT and FRNRAP. V was clipped by 1 base and J by 2 bases; unmatched bases: 8. The CDR3 consists of 17 residues. In DNA, the CDR3 is TGTGCTAGTGGTTTGGCGCTAACTAGCGGTATCACAGATACGCAGTATTTT. Encoded protein: CASGLALTSGITDTQYF.